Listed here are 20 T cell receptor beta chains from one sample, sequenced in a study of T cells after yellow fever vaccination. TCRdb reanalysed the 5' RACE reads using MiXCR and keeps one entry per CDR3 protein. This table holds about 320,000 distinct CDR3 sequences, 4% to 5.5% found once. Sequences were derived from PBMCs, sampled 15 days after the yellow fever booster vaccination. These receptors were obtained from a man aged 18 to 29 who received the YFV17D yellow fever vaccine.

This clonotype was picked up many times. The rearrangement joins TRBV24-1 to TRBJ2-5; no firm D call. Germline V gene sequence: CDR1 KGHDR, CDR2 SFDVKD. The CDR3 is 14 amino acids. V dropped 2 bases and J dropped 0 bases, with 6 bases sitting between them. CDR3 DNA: TGTGCCACCAGTGATTGGGCTAACCAAGAGACCCAGTACTTC. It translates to CATSDWANQETQYF.

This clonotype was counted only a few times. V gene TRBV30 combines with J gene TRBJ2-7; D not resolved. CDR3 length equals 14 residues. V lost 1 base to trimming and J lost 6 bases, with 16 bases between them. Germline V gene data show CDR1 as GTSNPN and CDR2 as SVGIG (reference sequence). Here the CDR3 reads CAWSGFQYGLEQYF. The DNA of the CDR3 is TGTGCCTGGAGTGGGTTTCAGTATGGGCTCGAGCAGTACTTC.

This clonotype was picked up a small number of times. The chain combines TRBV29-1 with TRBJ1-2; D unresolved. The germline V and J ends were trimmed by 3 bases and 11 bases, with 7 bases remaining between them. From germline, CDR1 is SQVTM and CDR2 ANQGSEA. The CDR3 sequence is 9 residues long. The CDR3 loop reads CSVDREYTF. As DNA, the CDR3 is TGCAGCGTTGACAGAGAATACACCTTC.

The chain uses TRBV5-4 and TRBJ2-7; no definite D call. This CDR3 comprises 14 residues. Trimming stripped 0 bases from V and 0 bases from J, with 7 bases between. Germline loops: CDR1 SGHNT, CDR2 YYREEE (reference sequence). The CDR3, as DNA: TGTGCCAGCAGCTTGGGCGTGAGCTCCTACGAGCAGTACGTC. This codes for CASSLGVSSYEQYV.

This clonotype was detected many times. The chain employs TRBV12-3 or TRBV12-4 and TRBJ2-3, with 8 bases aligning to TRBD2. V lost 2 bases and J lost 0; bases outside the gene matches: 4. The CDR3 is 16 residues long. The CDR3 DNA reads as TGTGCCAGCAGTTTACGGGTAGCGGGGAGCACAGATACGCAGTATTTT. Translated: CASSLRVAGSTDTQYF.

CDR3 residues: CASSLDWQTQYF. DNA of the CDR3: TGTGCCAGCAGCTTGGATTGGCAGACCCAGTACTTC. This chain uses TRBV5-6 with TRBJ2-5; D not certain. Germline CDR1 reads SGHDT; CDR2 reads YYEEEE. CDR3 length: 12 residues. V lost 0 bases to trimming and J lost 6 bases, with 6 bases between them.

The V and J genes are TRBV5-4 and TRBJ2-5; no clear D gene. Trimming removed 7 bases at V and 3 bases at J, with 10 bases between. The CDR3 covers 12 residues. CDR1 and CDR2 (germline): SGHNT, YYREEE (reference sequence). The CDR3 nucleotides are TGTGCCAGCCACCAGTTCGAAGAGACCCAGTACTTC. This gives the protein CASHQFEETQYF.

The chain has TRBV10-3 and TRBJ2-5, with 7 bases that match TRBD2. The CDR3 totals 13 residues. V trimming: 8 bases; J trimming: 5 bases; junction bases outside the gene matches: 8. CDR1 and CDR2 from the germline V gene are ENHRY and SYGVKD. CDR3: CAIGAGRGETQYF. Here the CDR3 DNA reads TGTGCCATCGGTGCGGGGCGGGGGGAGACCCAGTACTTC.

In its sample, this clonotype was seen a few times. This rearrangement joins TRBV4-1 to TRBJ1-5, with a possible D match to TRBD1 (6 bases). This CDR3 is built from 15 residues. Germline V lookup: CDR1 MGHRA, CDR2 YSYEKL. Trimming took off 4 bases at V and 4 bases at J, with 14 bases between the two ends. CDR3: CASSPTPQGNQPQHF. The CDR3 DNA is TGCGCCAGCAGCCCGACCCCCCAGGGGAATCAGCCCCAGCATTTT.

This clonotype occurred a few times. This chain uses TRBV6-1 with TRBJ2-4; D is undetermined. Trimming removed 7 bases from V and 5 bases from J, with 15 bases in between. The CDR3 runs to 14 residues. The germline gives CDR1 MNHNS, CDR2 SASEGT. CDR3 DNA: TGTGCCAGCACCCCCGTGCCGGACGAAAACATTCAGTACTTC. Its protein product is CASTPVPDENIQYF.

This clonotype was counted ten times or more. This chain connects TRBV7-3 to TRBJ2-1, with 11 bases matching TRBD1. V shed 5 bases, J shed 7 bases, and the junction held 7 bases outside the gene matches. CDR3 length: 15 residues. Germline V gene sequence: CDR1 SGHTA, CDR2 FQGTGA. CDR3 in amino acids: CASSISGTGGNEQFF. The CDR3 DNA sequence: TGTGCCAGCAGCATCTCCGGGACAGGGGGGAATGAGCAGTTCTTC.

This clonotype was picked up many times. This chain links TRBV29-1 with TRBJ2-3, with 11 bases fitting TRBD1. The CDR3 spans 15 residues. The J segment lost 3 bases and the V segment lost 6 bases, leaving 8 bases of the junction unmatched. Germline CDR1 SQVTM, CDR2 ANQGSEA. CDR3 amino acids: CSVENRDRGTDTQYF. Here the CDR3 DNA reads TGCAGCGTAGAGAACCGGGACAGGGGGACAGATACGCAGTATTTT.

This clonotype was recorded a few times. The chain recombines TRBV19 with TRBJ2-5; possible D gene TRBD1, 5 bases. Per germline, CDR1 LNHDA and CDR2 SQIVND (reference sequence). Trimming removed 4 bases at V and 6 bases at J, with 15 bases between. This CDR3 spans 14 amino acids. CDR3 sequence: CASSTGHTQQTQYF. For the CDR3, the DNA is TGTGCCAGTAGTACAGGACACACGCAACAGACCCAGTACTTC. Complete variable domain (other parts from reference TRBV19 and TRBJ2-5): DGGITQSPKYLFRKEGQNVTLSCEQNLNHDAMYWYRQDPGQGLRLIYYSQIVNDFQKGDIAEGYSVSREKKESFPLTVTSAQKNPTAFYLCASSTGHTQQTQYFGPGTRLLVL.

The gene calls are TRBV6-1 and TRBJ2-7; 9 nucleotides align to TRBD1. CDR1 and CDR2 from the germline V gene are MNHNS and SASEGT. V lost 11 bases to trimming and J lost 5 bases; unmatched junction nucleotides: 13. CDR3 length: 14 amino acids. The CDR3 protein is CAGNRGLGADEQYF. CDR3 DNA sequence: TGTGCCGGAAACAGGGGGCTTGGAGCTGACGAGCAGTACTTC.

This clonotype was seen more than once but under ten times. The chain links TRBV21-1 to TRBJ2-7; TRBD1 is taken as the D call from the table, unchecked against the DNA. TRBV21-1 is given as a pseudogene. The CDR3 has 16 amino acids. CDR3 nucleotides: TGTGCCAGCAGCAAAGCGCTTGGGGGGGGCAATGACGAGCAGTACGTC. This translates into CASSKALGGGNDEQYV.

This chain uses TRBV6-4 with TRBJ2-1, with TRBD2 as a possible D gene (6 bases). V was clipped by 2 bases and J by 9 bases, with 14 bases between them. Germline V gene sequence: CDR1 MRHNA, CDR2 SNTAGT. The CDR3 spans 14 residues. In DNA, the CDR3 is TGTGCCAGCAGTGACGGAATTTACGGGAGTGAGCAGTTCTTC. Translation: CASSDGIYGSEQFF.

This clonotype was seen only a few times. The CDR3 DNA reads as TGTGCCAGCATTACGACAGAAATCAATCAGCCCCAGCATTTT. Its translation is CASITTEINQPQHF. The gene calls are TRBV28 and TRBJ1-5; tentatively, D is TRBD1 (5 bases). Germline loops: CDR1 MDHEN, CDR2 SYDVKM. Trimming removed 7 bases at V and 3 bases at J, with 13 bases between. The CDR3 runs 14 residues.

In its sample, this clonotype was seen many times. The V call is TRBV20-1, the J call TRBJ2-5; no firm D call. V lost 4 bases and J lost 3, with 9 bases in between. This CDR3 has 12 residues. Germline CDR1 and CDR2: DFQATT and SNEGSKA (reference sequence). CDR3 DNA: TGCAGTGCTACGTGGGTTGAAGAGACCCAGTACTTC. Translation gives CSATWVEETQYF.

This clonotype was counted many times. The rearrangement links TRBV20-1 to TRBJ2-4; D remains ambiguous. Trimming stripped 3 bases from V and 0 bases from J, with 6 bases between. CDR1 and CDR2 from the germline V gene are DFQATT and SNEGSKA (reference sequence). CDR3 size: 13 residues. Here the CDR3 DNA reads TGCAGTGCTAGTGGGCTAGCCAAAAACATTCAGTACTTC. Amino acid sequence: CSASGLAKNIQYF.

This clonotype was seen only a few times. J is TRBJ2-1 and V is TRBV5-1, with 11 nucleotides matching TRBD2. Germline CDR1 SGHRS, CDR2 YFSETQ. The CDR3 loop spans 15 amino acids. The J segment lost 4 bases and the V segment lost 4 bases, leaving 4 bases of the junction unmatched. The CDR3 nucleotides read TGCGCCAGCAGCGGGTCTAGCGGGGGGTACAATGAGCAGTTCTTC. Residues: CASSGSSGGYNEQFF. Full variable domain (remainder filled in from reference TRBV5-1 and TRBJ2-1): KAGVTQTPRYLIKTRGQQVTLSCSPISGHRSVSWYQQTPGQGLQFLFEYFSETQRNKGNFPGRFSGRQFSNSRSEMNVSTLELGDSALYLCASSGSSGGYNEQFFGPGTRLTVL.